A single sample gave rise to the 21 T cell receptor beta chains below, sequenced in a study of T cell responses to AZD1222 COVID-19 vaccine. Data came from immunoSEQ multiplex PCR; TCRdb stores just in-frame clones and leaves some out. The sample gives 140,000 or so clones, about nine tenths of which show up once; less than 2% is in the top ten. Here the sequenced sample was peripheral blood, taken 28 days after the second AZD1222 dose. These receptors came from an adult who received the AZD1222 COVID-19 vaccine.

About this clone: Other DNA sequences in this specimen translate into the identical CDR3. V is TRBV5-1 and J is TRBJ2-2; D unclear. Looked up from germline, CDR1 is SGHRS and CDR2 is YFSETQ. The CDR3 spans 12 residues. V gave up 0 bases and J gave up 8 bases, with 5 bases separating them. The CDR3 is CASSLGAGELFF. CDR3 sequence (DNA): TGCGCCAGCAGCTTGGGAGCTGGGGAGCTGTTTTTT.

The V gene is TRBV7-2, the J gene TRBJ2-1, with 7 bases matching TRBD2. The CDR3 has 16 residues. V gave up 1 base and J gave up 3 bases; unmatched junction bases: 6. Germline CDR1 SGHTA, CDR2 FQGNSA. In DNA form, the CDR3 reads TGTGCCAGCAGCTTAGGTGGGGCTAGCGGCTACAATGAGCAGTTCTTC. Its translation is CASSLGGASGYNEQFF.

This rearrangement joins TRBV7-3 to TRBJ2-3; no firm D call. The CDR3 sequence is 12 residues long. Germline loops: CDR1 SGHTA, CDR2 FQGTGA. V gave up 4 bases and J gave up 7 bases, with 9 bases separating them. This CDR3 is CASSSDLNTQYF. DNA of the CDR3: TGTGCCAGCAGCTCCGACTTGAATACGCAGTATTTT.

This chain connects TRBV5-8 to TRBJ2-5; unclear D gene. CDR3 size: 12 residues. Germline V gene data show CDR1 as SGHTS and CDR2 as YDEGEE. V was trimmed by 1 base and J by 7 bases, leaving 8 bases between them. This chain's CDR3 is CASSLKTGTQYF. The DNA of the CDR3 is TGTGCCAGCAGCTTGAAGACTGGGACCCAGTACTTC.

The chain is built from TRBV4-1 and TRBJ1-2, with D possibly TRBD1 on 5 matching bases. CDR1 is MGHRA and CDR2 is YSYEKL in the germline V gene. V gave up 0 bases and J gave up 12 bases, with 17 bases separating them. This CDR3 has 14 residues. The DNA for the CDR3 is TGCGCCAGCAGCCAAGAACCTAGGACACCTGAACACACCTTC. Its protein is CASSQEPRTPEHTF.

The gene calls are TRBV7-9 and TRBJ1-2, with D hard to call. The V and J ends lost 5 bases and 5 bases respectively, with 15 bases between them. CDR3 length: 14 amino acids. Germline V gene lookup returns CDR1 SEHNR and CDR2 FQNEAQ (reference sequence). CDR3: CASSPPFREYGYTF. CDR3 DNA sequence: TGTGCCAGCAGCCCTCCCTTTAGAGAATATGGCTACACCTTC.

The genes are TRBV2 and TRBJ2-7; no firm D call. The CDR3 spans 14 residues. Trimming took 3 bases from V and 5 from J, leaving 14 bases between them. Germline V gene data show CDR1 as SNHLY and CDR2 as FYNNEI. CDR3 sequence (DNA): TGTGCCAGCAGTGAGGGTCAAGTCGTCAACGAGCAGTACTTC. It encodes CASSEGQVVNEQYF.

The chain recombines TRBV3-1 (or the pseudogene TRBV3-2) with TRBJ2-3, with no clear D. Germline V gene data show CDR1 as LGHDT and CDR2 as YNNKEL (reference sequence). CDR3 length: 13 amino acids. V lost 4 bases and J 1 base, leaving 6 bases between the germline ends. The CDR3 coding sequence is TGTGCCAGCAGCCCCCGGGGCACAGATACGCAGTATTTT. Translation gives CASSPRGTDTQYF.

This clone occurred a few times. V and J are TRBV5-5 and TRBJ1-1, with D uncertain. Trimming pared 4 bases from V and 2 bases from J, leaving 9 bases between. Germline V gives CDR1 SGHKS, CDR2 YYEKEE (reference sequence). CDR3 size: 13 residues. The chain's CDR3 is CASSSTPNTEAFF. CDR3 nucleotides: TGTGCCAGCAGCAGCACACCAAACACTGAAGCTTTCTTT.

The J gene is TRBJ1-4, the V gene TRBV18; no firm D call. Trimming pared 4 bases from V and 0 bases from J, leaving 18 bases between. This CDR3 is built from 18 residues. The germline V gene has CDR1 KGHSH and CDR2 LQKENI. The CDR3, as DNA: TGTGCCAGCTCACTAAGCCCCCGACAACAGACAACTAATGAAAAACTGTTTTTT. This sequence encodes CASSLSPRQQTTNEKLFF.

The CDR3 reads CASSLEGLPHEQYF. CDR3 in DNA: TGCGCCAGCAGCTTGGAAGGCCTGCCCCACGAGCAGTACTTC. This chain connects TRBV5-1 to TRBJ2-7; D not certain. Trimming removed 0 bases at V and 5 bases at J, with 12 bases between. The germline V gene has CDR1 SGHRS and CDR2 YFSETQ. This CDR3 contains 14 residues.

The gene calls are TRBV5-1 and TRBJ1-4; D call uncertain. The germline CDR1 and CDR2 sequences are SGHRS and YFSETQ. Trimming shortened V by 0 bases and J by 8 bases, and 11 bases separated the two germline ends. The CDR3 is 14 amino acids. The CDR3 bases are TGCGCCAGCAGCTTGGGGGAGTATAACGAAAAACTGTTTTTT. Protein sequence: CASSLGEYNEKLFF. Combining the CDR3 with reference TRBV5-1 and TRBJ1-4 gives the whole variable domain KAGVTQTPRYLIKTRGQQVTLSCSPISGHRSVSWYQQTPGQGLQFLFEYFSETQRNKGNFPGRFSGRQFSNSRSEMNVSTLELGDSALYLCASSLGEYNEKLFFGSGTQLSVL.

Only one count was recorded for this clone. This CDR3 reads CASSSYRDGTNTGELFF. CDR3 nucleotides: TGTGCCAGCTCATCGTACCGGGACGGGACGAACACCGGGGAGCTGTTTTTT. This chain connects TRBV18 to TRBJ2-2, with D perhaps assigned TRBD1 or TRBD2 (5 bases each). CDR1 KGHSH and CDR2 LQKENI come from the germline V gene. This CDR3 comprises 17 residues. With 5 bases removed from V and 0 bases from J, the gap between germline ends came to 16 bases.

This chain links TRBV5-6 with TRBJ1-2, with 8 nucleotides matching TRBD1. Germline lookup yields CDR1 SGHDT and CDR2 YYEEEE. With 7 bases clipped from V and 5 bases from J, the junction kept 7 bases outside the gene matches. The CDR3 is 13 residues long. The CDR3 loop reads CASGQGLAYGYTF. The CDR3 coding sequence is TGTGCCAGCGGACAGGGATTAGCGTATGGCTACACCTTC. The full variable domain, in which reference TRBV5-6 and TRBJ1-2 provide the parts outside the CDR3, is DAGVTQSPTHLIKTRGQQVTLRCSPKSGHDTVSWYQQALGQGPQFIFQYYEEEERQRGNFPDRFSGHQFPNYSSELNVNALLLGDSALYLCASGQGLAYGYTFGSGTRLTVV.

The chain carries TRBV11-2 and TRBJ2-1; D is unresolved. Germline loops: CDR1 SGHAT, CDR2 FQNNGV. The CDR3 loop spans 16 amino acids. V dropped 5 bases and J dropped 5 bases, with 19 bases sitting between them. CDR3 amino acids: CASSPIRPKPDNEQFF. CDR3 sequence (DNA): TGTGCCAGCAGCCCCATTCGACCTAAACCTGACAATGAGCAGTTCTTC.

The CDR3 DNA sequence: TGTGCCATCAGTGAAACTGTAGGACAGGGTTCGGGCTACACCTTC. Encoded protein: CAISETVGQGSGYTF. This chain links TRBV10-3 with TRBJ1-2; 8 bases align to TRBD1. This CDR3 comprises 15 residues. CDR1 is ENHRY and CDR2 is SYGVKD in the germline V gene. V was pared by 3 bases and J by 8 bases, with 11 bases of the junction left unmatched.

The chain carries TRBV7-9 and TRBJ2-2, with 11 positions matching TRBD2. The CDR3 runs to 15 residues. With V trimmed by 10 bases and J by 2 bases, 6 bases remained unmatched. Germline V gene sequence: CDR1 SEHNR, CDR2 FQNEAQ (reference sequence). The CDR3 bases are TGTGCCACGCTAGCGGGGGGCCTCAACACCGGGGAGCTGTTTTTT. This encodes CATLAGGLNTGELFF.

J is TRBJ2-5 and V is TRBV2, with D possibly matching TRBD2 (5 bases). Germline V lookup: CDR1 SNHLY, CDR2 FYNNEI. Trimming removed 2 bases at V and 5 bases at J, with 12 bases between. The CDR3 length is 14 residues. In DNA form, the CDR3 reads TGTGCCAGCAGTGAACAGCTAGGCGGGGAGACCCAGTACTTC. It encodes CASSEQLGGETQYF.

This chain links TRBV15 with TRBJ2-1, with TRBD2 identical over 7 bases. This CDR3 is built from 16 residues. Germline loops: CDR1 LNHNV, CDR2 YYDKDF (reference sequence). Trimming took 1 base from V and 2 from J; bases not matched to a gene: 5. The DNA of the CDR3 is TGTGCCACCAGCAGAGTGCGGGGGACCCCCTACAATGAGCAGTTCTTC. This sequence encodes CATSRVRGTPYNEQFF.

The rearrangement joins TRBV14 to TRBJ2-1, with a weak D call TRBD1 (5 bases). V was cut by 1 base and J by 4 bases, with 5 bases left in between. This CDR3 contains 13 residues. In germline, CDR1 is SGHDN, CDR2 FVKESK. As DNA, the CDR3 is TGTGCCAGCAGCCAAGGACAGTACAATGAGCAGTTCTTC. Its protein product is CASSQGQYNEQFF.

The chain couples TRBV29-1 to TRBJ1-2; D uncertain. V shed 7 bases and J shed 4 bases, with 10 bases lying between them. Germline V lookup: CDR1 SQVTM, CDR2 ANQGSEA. The CDR3 length is 11 residues. The DNA for the CDR3 is TGCAGCGCTCCGGGCCTCTATGGCTACACCTTC. It specifies CSAPGLYGYTF.